The clone carrying this T cell receptor beta chain was found many times. Germline-derived CDR1 and CDR2 are SGHTA and FQGNSA. V was clipped by 5 bases and J by 1 base, with 8 bases between them. The CDR3 length is 13 residues. The sample belongs to a study of early T cells in non-severe SARS-CoV-2 infection. TCRdb fed the 5' RACE reads into MiXCR, producing one record per CDR3 protein. The table has 70,000 or so distinct CDR3 sequences, roughly a tenth seen once; the top ten hold roughly 7.5%. The rearrangement links TRBV7-2 to TRBJ1-1, with unresolved D. The sample here was whole blood, taken at baseline. This receptor was identified in an adult who was a healthcare worker with PCR-confirmed SARS-CoV-2 infection or an uninfected control (not recorded which). CDR3 in amino acids: CASSIGKNTEAFF. CDR3 sequence (DNA): TGTGCCAGCAGCATAGGGAAGAACACTGAAGCTTTCTTT.